The subject of this entry is one TCR beta chain. As yet, its antigen is unknown. This sample was included in a study of T cell responses to AZD1222 COVID-19 vaccine. Study-wide results and caveats: Receipt of two AZD1222 doses was followed by a rise in Spike-specific TCR breadth and depth. Donors skewed white British and female; clonal diversity was possibly underestimated.

The assay was immunoSEQ multiplex PCR, and TCRdb's table has in-frame clones only and misses some. The repertoire holds 150,000 to 200,000 clones, with 85% to 95% as singletons. The sample consisted of peripheral blood, taken 28 days after the second AZD1222 dose. The source is an adult who received the AZD1222 COVID-19 vaccine.

The CDR3 loop reads CAISVDNQPQHF. The CDR3 DNA follows: TGTGCCATCAGTGTTGACAATCAGCCCCAGCATTTT. V usage is TRBV10-3 and J usage is TRBJ1-5; no firm D call. Trimming took 4 bases from V and 3 from J, leaving 4 bases between them. The CDR3 is made up of 12 amino acids. Germline V gives CDR1 ENHRY, CDR2 SYGVKD.